Presented here are 22 T cell receptor beta chains from one specimen sequenced in a study of T cell responses to AZD1222 COVID-19 vaccine. This table comes from immunoSEQ multiplex PCR, and its TCRdb copy is limited to in-frame clones, with some not included. The repertoire consists of about 150,000 clones, with 80% to 90% occurring once and the leading ten covering about 5%. The sequences come from peripheral blood, collected on day 0 of AZD1222 vaccination. Receptors were obtained from an adult in good health.

The chain is built from TRBV6-4 and TRBJ1-4, with a tentative D call TRBD1 (5 bases). Germline values: CDR1 MRHNA, CDR2 SNTAGT. The V and J ends lost 6 bases and 3 bases respectively, with 14 bases between them. This CDR3 has 15 amino acids. In DNA, the CDR3 is TGTGCCAGCAGAGCAAGGGAGGGACCTAATGAAAAACTGTTTTTT. It encodes CASRAREGPNEKLFF.

The gene calls are TRBV4-2 and TRBJ2-5, with TRBD1 identical over 10 bases. Germline V CDR1 and CDR2: LGHNA, YNFKEQ. The CDR3 length is 14 residues. V trimming: 4 bases; J trimming: 5 bases; junction bases outside the gene matches: 4. The CDR3 DNA is TGTGCCAGCAGCCGAGGACAGGGGGACGAGACCCAGTACTTC. It yields the protein CASSRGQGDETQYF.

The rearrangement links TRBV4-3 to TRBJ2-3; TRBD2 aligns across 8 bases. Germline V gene lookup returns CDR1 LGHNA and CDR2 YSLEER. CDR3 length equals 15 residues. Trimming took 5 bases from V and 2 from J; bases not matched to a gene: 6. The chain's CDR3 is CASSYGGGNTDTQYF. The DNA of the CDR3 is TGCGCCAGCAGCTACGGCGGGGGGAACACAGATACGCAGTATTTT.

This rearrangement joins TRBV18 to TRBJ2-1; a possible D gene is TRBD2 (5 bases). The V gene lost 5 bases and the J gene lost 0 bases, with 11 bases spanning the gap. Germline CDR1 KGHSH, CDR2 LQKENI. This CDR3 comprises 15 residues. The CDR3 DNA follows: TGTGCCAGCTCATGGACTTCCGACTCCTACAATGAGCAGTTCTTC. Residues: CASSWTSDSYNEQFF.

This clone has just one count. This chain uses TRBV7-9 with TRBJ2-3, with 9 bases aligning to TRBD2. The CDR3 runs to 15 residues. The germline V gene encodes CDR1 SEHNR and CDR2 FQNEAQ (reference sequence). Trimming cost V 3 bases and J 3 bases; bases outside gene matches: 4. This CDR3 reads CASSFHGLATDTQYF. The CDR3 bases are TGTGCCAGCAGCTTTCATGGACTAGCGACAGATACGCAGTATTTT.

J is TRBJ1-5 and V is TRBV6-5; TRBD1 matches at 8 bases. The J segment lost 5 bases and the V segment lost 10 bases, leaving 13 bases of the junction unmatched. The CDR3 has 15 amino acids. CDR1 and CDR2 from the germline V gene are MNHEY and SVGAGI. DNA for the CDR3: TGTGCCACCCTGTACTTCGGACAGGGCGATCAGCCCCAGCATTTT. This codes for CATLYFGQGDQPQHF.

This clone came up once. This chain links TRBV5-4 with TRBJ2-1; 12 bases line up with TRBD2. Germline V gene sequence: CDR1 SGHNT, CDR2 YYREEE (reference sequence). After removal of 4 bases from V and 8 bases from J, the junction contained 7 bases not matched to a gene. This CDR3 contains 15 residues. CDR3 sequence (DNA): TGTGCCAGCAGCAGGAGACTAGCGGGAGTGGATGAGCAGTTCTTC. Its translation: CASSRRLAGVDEQFF. The full variable domain, in which reference TRBV5-4 and TRBJ2-1 provide the parts outside the CDR3, is ETGVTQSPTHLIKTRGQQVTLRCSSQSGHNTVSWYQQALGQGPQFIFQYYREEENGRGNFPPRFSGLQFPNYSSELNVNALELDDSALYLCASSRRLAGVDEQFFGPGTRLTVL.

In nucleotides, the CDR3 is TGTGCCAGTACAGGCATGAACACTGAAGCTTTCTTT. Translating gives CASTGMNTEAFF. The chain joins TRBV6-5 to TRBJ1-1, with a weak D call TRBD1 (5 bases). Germline V gene sequence: CDR1 MNHEY, CDR2 SVGAGI. The CDR3 has 12 residues. V lost 9 bases, J lost 0 bases, and 8 bases lay in between.

The rearrangement links TRBV6-5 to TRBJ1-1; TRBD1 matches 12 bases. The germline V gene encodes CDR1 MNHEY and CDR2 SVGAGI. V lost 10 bases to trimming and J lost 7 bases; unmatched junction nucleotides: 13. The CDR3 loop spans 15 amino acids. CDR3 DNA sequence: TGTGCCACCAGATTCGGGACAGGGGGCGCGGATGAAGCTTTCTTT. It codes for CATRFGTGGADEAFF.

The rearrangement joins TRBV6-2 or TRBV6-3 to TRBJ2-1; D perhaps matches TRBD2 (5 bases). Germline CDR1 MNHEY, CDR2 SVGEGT. V was pared by 2 bases and J by 3 bases, with 11 bases between. The CDR3 covers 15 residues. The CDR3 loop reads CASSYAGGGYNEQFF. For the CDR3, the DNA is TGTGCCAGCAGTTACGCGGGCGGTGGCTACAATGAGCAGTTCTTC.

The gene calls are TRBV3-1 (or the pseudogene TRBV3-2) and TRBJ2-7; D call uncertain. The V and J ends lost 2 bases and 0 bases respectively, with 11 bases between them. Germline V gene sequence: CDR1 LGHDT, CDR2 YNNKEL (reference sequence). This CDR3 comprises 15 residues. The CDR3 DNA reads TGTGCCAGCAGCCAATCTTCACCGAGCTCCTACGAGCAGTACTTC. Amino acids: CASSQSSPSSYEQYF.

This clone was seen just once. The J gene is TRBJ2-3, the V gene TRBV7-3; D unclear. Germline assignment: CDR1 SGHTA and CDR2 FQGTGA. Trimming pared 5 bases from V and 2 bases from J, leaving 14 bases between. The CDR3 runs to 15 residues. CDR3 coding DNA: TGTGCCAGCAGCCCCACCGCGAGCCTCACAGATACGCAGTATTTT. This encodes CASSPTASLTDTQYF.

The gene calls are TRBV11-3 and TRBJ2-1; 7 bases match TRBD1. V lost 1 base and J lost 8; bases outside the gene matches: 5. CDR3 length: 14 amino acids. Germline-derived CDR1 and CDR2 are SGHNT and YENEEA. DNA for the CDR3: TGTGCCAGCAGCTTAGGGCACAGGGGCTATGAGCAGTTCTTC. It translates to CASSLGHRGYEQFF.

V is TRBV12-3 or TRBV12-4 and J is TRBJ1-1, with D possibly being TRBD1 (5 bases). Trimming removed 8 bases at V and 0 bases at J, with 10 bases between. The CDR3 has 13 residues. CDR3 residues: CASRQGVNTEAFF. In DNA form, the CDR3 reads TGTGCCAGCCGCCAGGGTGTGAACACTGAAGCTTTCTTT.

The chain joins TRBV6-1 to TRBJ1-5; D might be TRBD1 (6 bases). Per the germline V gene, CDR1 is MNHNS and CDR2 is SASEGT. V was clipped by 4 bases and J by 0 bases, with 19 bases between them. The CDR3 is 18 amino acids. Here the CDR3 DNA reads TGTGCCAGCAGTGTCTCACCGGGACAACGATATAGCAATCAGCCCCAGCATTTT. Its translation: CASSVSPGQRYSNQPQHF.

The chain combines TRBV18 with TRBJ2-1; 10 nucleotides agree with TRBD2. The length of the CDR3 is 17 residues. CDR1 KGHSH and CDR2 LQKENI come from the germline V gene. V was clipped by 2 bases and J by 2 bases; unmatched bases: 6. The CDR3 DNA reads as TGTGCCAGCTCACCAAGGTCCCTAGCGGGAGCCTACAATGAGCAGTTCTTC. As protein: CASSPRSLAGAYNEQFF.

The CDR3 DNA sequence: TGTGCCAGCACCCTGGGACACCTGAACACTGAAGCTTTCTTT. Translation: CASTLGHLNTEAFF. This sequence joins TRBV6-5 and TRBJ1-1; possibly TRBD1 for D (6 bases). The ends were cut back, 7 bases at V and 0 bases at J, with 12 bases in the middle. The CDR3 sequence is 14 residues long. Germline values: CDR1 MNHEY, CDR2 SVGAGI.

V and J are TRBV19 and TRBJ2-7; D is perhaps TRBD2 (6 bases). Germline lookup yields CDR1 LNHDA and CDR2 SQIVND (reference sequence). The CDR3 runs 15 residues. V lost 3 bases and J 7 bases, leaving 19 bases between the germline ends. In DNA form, the CDR3 reads TGTGCCAGTAGTATTGCGGGATTAGCCTTGGAGGAGCAGTACTTC. This translates into CASSIAGLALEEQYF.

V gene TRBV19 combines with J gene TRBJ1-2, with 9 bases aligning to TRBD1. Trimming took 6 bases from V and 1 from J; bases not matched to a gene: 6. Germline CDR1 and CDR2: LNHDA and SQIVND (reference sequence). There are 15 residues in the CDR3. In DNA form, the CDR3 reads TGTGCCAGTAGCAGCCCGGGACAGGGTAACTATGGCTACACCTTC. This sequence encodes CASSSPGQGNYGYTF.

This chain uses TRBV6-5 with TRBJ1-2, with D possibly matching TRBD1 (6 bases). The V gene's germline CDR1 is MNHEY and CDR2 SVGAGI. V lost 4 bases and J lost 8, with 14 bases in between. The CDR3 sequence is 13 residues long. This chain's CDR3 is CASSSRTGNGYTF. The CDR3 nucleotides are TGTGCCAGCAGTTCCCGAACAGGGAACGGCTACACCTTC.

V is TRBV28 and J is TRBJ2-5, with D perhaps TRBD2 (6 bases). The germline CDR1 and CDR2 sequences are MDHEN and SYDVKM. The CDR3 has 14 residues. V lost 3 bases and J lost 4, with 12 bases in between. The CDR3 spells CASSFVGSGETQYF. CDR3 bases: TGTGCCAGCAGTTTTGTCGGGAGCGGAGAGACCCAGTACTTC. The variable domain in full, completed from reference TRBV28 and TRBJ2-5, reads DVKVTQSSRYLVKRTGEKVFLECVQDMDHENMFWYRQDPGLGLRLIYFSYDVKMKEKGDIPEGYSVSREKKERFSLILESASTNQTSMYLCASSFVGSGETQYFGPGTRLLVL.

This clone was found once. The rearrangement uses TRBV15 and TRBJ2-7, with a possible D match to TRBD1 (6 bases). V lost 0 bases and J lost 3, with 12 bases in between. CDR1 and CDR2 from the germline V gene are LNHNV and YYDKDF (reference sequence). The CDR3 is 15 amino acids. CDR3 region: CATSRERGTFYEQYF. The CDR3 region has the DNA TGTGCCACCAGCAGAGAAAGGGGGACCTTCTACGAGCAGTACTTC.